This T cell receptor (beta chain) was captured by sequencing in a study of shared clonotypes between healthy human individuals. Findings and limits, study-wide: Among four donors, approximately 5% of naive CD4 clonotypes were found in common. Sampling used blood alone; tissue repertoires probably differ.

In the original workflow: Because ImmunoSEQ provided only junction sequences with no quality scores, the filtering differed. Sequencing was performed with immunoSEQ multiplex PCR; in TCRdb, only in-frame clones are kept and a portion is missing. V, J and clone size derive from that table, while D and trimming were established from the DNA sequence. The sample contains a few hundred thousand clones, less than 98% of which appear only once. As regards this clone: Its matching antigen is unknown.

Germline V gene sequence: CDR1 LNHNV, CDR2 YYDKDF (reference sequence). V shed 1 base and J 3 bases; nucleotides not matched to a gene: 2. The CDR3 spans 15 residues. The rearrangement uses TRBV15 and TRBJ2-1, with 8 bases lining up with TRBD1. The sequenced material came from naive CD4+ T cells sorted from blood. Subset in this sample: CD45RA+ positively selected. The clonotype comes from a woman in her thirties in good health. As DNA, the CDR3 is TGTGCCACCAGCAGAGGGACAGGGAACTACAATGAGCAGTTCTTC. Its protein product is CATSRGTGNYNEQFF.